This T cell receptor beta chain was recorded in a study of cytomegalovirus exposure and HLA in healthy donors. Overall study results and limits: It was taken for granted in presence/absence analyses that sequencing depth across donors was roughly uniform.

CDR3 length equals 13 residues. The V and J ends lost 5 bases and 4 bases respectively, with 12 bases between them. Germline values: CDR1 SNHLY, CDR2 FYNNEI. Note on this clone: Its specificity is unknown.

Primers: 60 Vbeta forward and 13 Jbeta reverse. Sequencing used immunoSEQ multiplex PCR; TCRdb keeps in-frame clones, though not all of them. The repertoire has about 84,000 clones, roughly 78% of them found once; the top ten carry 2.5%. Sequences were obtained from PBMCs. The sequence was obtained from a male donor in good health and CMV-seropositive. V is TRBV2 and J is TRBJ2-7, with D possibly matching TRBD2 (6 bases). The CDR3 sequence: CASSRGTQYEQYF. The DNA for the CDR3 is TGTGCCAGCAGTCGCGGGACTCAATACGAGCAGTACTTC.